These T cell receptor beta chains were read from a single sample in a study of T cell changes during pregnancy in multiple sclerosis. Profiled with immunoSEQ multiplex PCR; TCRdb holds only in-frame clones, not every one. The data contain about 49,000 clones, over 90% of them singletons. Here the sequenced sample was peripheral blood, taken after pregnancy. The origin of the receptors is a female donor with multiple sclerosis, enrolled in a pregnancy study. CDR3s include the opening cysteine and the closing phenylalanine or tryptophan. A D gene is named only where the DNA matches it firmly. Not every row has a clone size; where given, it reads once, few, many or a size class.

TRBV5-8	NA	TRBJ2-5	TRBD2	CASTLEGTNQETQYF	TGTGCCAGCACCTTAGAAGGGACTAACCAAGAGACCCAGTACTTC
TRBV19	NA	TRBJ1-6	NA	CASSERRSSYNSPLHF	TGTGCCAGTAGTGAGAGGAGAAGCTCCTATAATTCACCCCTCCACTTT
TRBV27	NA	TRBJ1-2	NA	CASGIQDNYGYTF	TGTGCCAGCGGAATCCAGGATAACTATGGCTACACCTTC
TRBV7-2	NA	TRBJ1-2	NA	CASSFRATLDGYTF	TGTGCCAGCAGCTTCAGGGCAACCCTTGATGGCTACACCTTC
TRBV7-2	few	TRBJ2-7	TRBD2	CASSSPGGGGREREQYF	TGTGCCAGCTCCTCCCCCGGCGGGGGGGGCCGCGAGAGAGAGCAGTACTTC
TRBV9	once	TRBJ2-7	NA	CASSAGNDYEQYF	TGTGCCAGCAGCGCAGGGAACGACTACGAGCAGTACTTC
TRBV6-4	NA	TRBJ2-3	TRBD2	CASSDGGGADTQYF	TGTGCCAGCAGTGACGGCGGGGGGGCAGATACGCAGTATTTT
TRBV6-1	NA	TRBJ1-1	NA	CASSGGRGNTEAFFGREAFF	NA
TRBV5-4	NA	TRBJ1-2	TRBD1	CASSLRDRENYGYTF	TGTGCCAGCAGCCTCCGGGACAGGGAAAACTATGGCTACACCTTC
TRBV7-2	NA	TRBJ2-1	TRBD1	CASSTRTGSYNEQFF	TGTGCCAGCAGCACAAGGACAGGTTCCTACAATGAGCAGTTCTTC
TRBV7-2	NA	TRBJ2-2	TRBD1	CASSFTGGGGELFF	TGTGCCAGCAGCTTCACAGGGGGTGGCGGGGAGCTGTTTTTT
TRBV5-4	NA	TRBJ1-1	NA	CASSLVGGRGSEAFF	TGTGCCAGCAGCTTGGTCGGTGGCAGGGGATCTGAAGCTTTCTTT
TRBV7-2	NA	TRBJ1-1	TRBD1	CASSSHGQGTEAFF	TGTGCCAGCAGCTCGCACGGACAGGGTACTGAAGCTTTCTTT
TRBV6-6	NA	TRBJ1-2	TRBD1	CASSYATGGDGYTF	TGTGCCAGCAGTTACGCTACAGGGGGCGATGGCTACACCTTC
TRBV6-5	NA	TRBJ1-6	NA	CASSFRGYNSPLHF	TGTGCCAGCAGTTTCAGAGGGTATAATTCACCCCTCCACTTT
TRBV18	NA	TRBJ1-1	NA	CASSPPGWRETEAFF	TGTGCCAGCTCACCACCCGGATGGCGGGAAACTGAAGCTTTCTTT
TRBV7-3	once	TRBJ2-1	NA	CASSQTRNNEQFF	TGTGCCAGCAGCCAGACAAGGAACAATGAGCAGTTCTTC
TRBV5-4	NA	TRBJ1-2	TRBD1	CASSLAPGQASYGYTF	TGTGCCAGCAGCTTGGCCCCTGGACAGGCTTCCTATGGCTACACCTTC
TRBV18	NA	TRBJ2-7	TRBD1	CASSLAGQDYEQYF	TGTGCCAGCTCACTGGCGGGACAGGACTACGAGCAGTACTTC
TRBV29-1	NA	TRBJ1-1	NA	CSVGGEVNTEAFF	TGCAGCGTTGGGGGCGAGGTGAACACTGAAGCTTTCTTT
TRBV4-1	NA	TRBJ1-1	TRBD1	CASSHLTGGTEAFF	TGCGCCAGCAGCCATTTGACAGGGGGCACTGAAGCTTTCTTT
TRBV19	NA	TRBJ2-5	NA	CASSSSGRETQYF	TGTGCCAGTAGTTCCTCGGGTCGGGAGACCCAGTACTTC
TRBV30	NA	TRBJ2-3	TRBD2	CAWSGSGVYTQYF	TGTGCCTGGAGCGGCAGCGGGGTGTATACGCAGTATTTT
TRBV11-2	NA	TRBJ1-1	NA	CASSLLTRPSEAFF	TGTGCCAGCAGCTTATTAACGCGCCCATCCGAAGCTTTCTTT
TRBV15	NA	TRBJ2-7	TRBD1	CATWHSGTGGHEQYF	TGTGCCACGTGGCATTCGGGGACAGGGGGCCACGAGCAGTACTTC
TRBV7-3	NA	TRBJ2-2	TRBD2	CASSSVGTRATGELFF	TGTGCCAGCAGCTCTGTGGGGACTAGGGCCACCGGGGAGCTGTTTTTT
TRBV5-6	NA	TRBJ1-2	NA	CASSLVDSGLDYTF	TGTGCCAGCAGCTTGGTTGACAGTGGATTGGACTACACCTTC
TRBV9	once	TRBJ1-3	TRBD1	CASSHSRGQNPADSGNTIYF	TGTGCCAGCAGTCATTCTCGGGGACAGAACCCTGCCGACTCTGGAAACACCATATATTTT
TRBV9	NA	TRBJ2-7	TRBD1	CASSAAPSSGTGNSYEQYF	TGTGCCAGCAGCGCAGCCCCGTCCTCCGGGACAGGCAACTCCTACGAGCAGTACTTC
TRBV7-8	NA	TRBJ2-7	TRBD1	CASSYRDRARQYF	TGTGCCAGCAGCTACCGGGACAGGGCAAGACAGTACTTC
TRBV29-1	NA	TRBJ2-7	NA	CSVEGGTTYEQYF	TGCAGCGTTGAGGGAGGGACAACCTACGAGCAGTACTTC
TRBV5-1	once	TRBJ2-2	TRBD2	CASSHRTSGSTGELFF	TGCGCCAGCAGCCACCGGACTAGCGGGAGCACCGGGGAGCTGTTTTTT
TRBV6-1	once	TRBJ2-1	NA	CASNSAGEQFF	TGTGCCAGCAACAGCGCGGGGGAGCAGTTCTTC
TRBV29-1	NA	TRBJ2-7	NA	CSVGQGRYEQYF	TGCAGCGTTGGTCAGGGCAGATACGAGCAGTACTTC
TRBV2	NA	TRBJ1-1	TRBD1	CASSWGQGPTEAFF	TGTGCCAGCAGTTGGGGACAGGGCCCCACTGAAGCTTTCTTT
TRBV7-8	few	TRBJ1-1	TRBD1	CASSLDRGGAFF	TGTGCCAGCAGCTTAGACAGGGGAGGAGCTTTCTTT
TRBV5-1	NA	TRBJ2-3	TRBD1	CASSLTGDKDTQYF	TGCGCCAGCAGCCTTACAGGGGATAAGGATACGCAGTATTTT
TRBV2	NA	TRBJ2-1	NA	CASSLGASEGEQFF	TGTGCCAGCAGTCTGGGGGCTAGTGAGGGTGAGCAGTTCTTC
TRBV16	once	TRBJ1-3	NA	CASSPKVWASTGNTIYF	TGTGCCAGCAGCCCCAAGGTCTGGGCGAGCACTGGAAACACCATATATTTT
TRBV29-1	NA	TRBJ1-2	TRBD1	CSVFGQGVYGYTF	TGCAGCGTTTTCGGACAGGGGGTGTATGGCTACACCTTC
TRBV18	few	TRBJ1-1	NA	CASSSSPSAGNTEAFF	TGTGCCAGCTCATCCTCCCCCAGCGCCGGTAACACTGAAGCTTTCTTT
TRBV6-5	NA	TRBJ1-4	NA	CASRSRVYEKLFF	TGTGCCAGCAGGTCCAGGGTTTATGAAAAACTGTTTTTT
TRBV15	NA	TRBJ1-1	NA	CATSTRWGQNTEAFF	TGTGCCACCAGCACGAGGTGGGGACAAAACACTGAAGCTTTCTTT
TRBV6-5	NA	TRBJ1-2	NA	CAIGVDPYGYTF	TGTGCCATCGGGGTAGATCCTTATGGCTACACCTTC
TRBV11-2	NA	TRBJ2-1	NA	CASSRRNEQFF	TGTGCCAGCAGCCGGAGGAATGAGCAGTTCTTC
TRBV4-2	NA	TRBJ2-5	NA	CASSQGLIDQETQYF	TGTGCCAGCAGCCAAGGACTAATCGACCAAGAGACCCAGTACTTC
TRBV4-3	NA	TRBJ1-5	NA	CASSQGVTESNQPQHF	TGCGCCAGCAGCCAAGGTGTGACAGAAAGCAATCAGCCCCAGCATTTT
TRBV30	once	TRBJ2-1	NA	CGGLGFNEQFF	TGCGGGGGGCTAGGTTTCAATGAGCAGTTCTTC
TRBV7-2	NA	TRBJ2-7	TRBD1	CASSYRQGGAEQYF	TGTGCCAGCAGCTACCGACAGGGTGGGGCCGAGCAGTACTTC
TRBV9	NA	TRBJ1-1	NA	CASSVAAGEAFF	TGTGCCAGCAGCGTAGCGGCAGGGGAAGCTTTCTTT
TRBV15	once	TRBJ2-7	TRBD1	CATSRLGQGALYEQYF	TGTGCCACCAGCAGGCTCGGGCAGGGGGCGTTGTACGAGCAGTACTTC
TRBV10-3	once	TRBJ1-2	NA	CAISAGTSYGYTF	TGTGCCATCAGCGCCGGGACTAGTTATGGCTACACCTTC
TRBV7-2	NA	TRBJ1-5	NA	CASSADSNSNQPQHF	TGTGCCAGCAGCGCCGACAGTAATAGCAATCAGCCCCAGCATTTT
TRBV6-4	NA	TRBJ2-3	TRBD2	CASSDSGTSGGGTDTQYF	TGTGCCAGCAGTGACTCGGGGACTAGCGGGGGGGGCACAGATACGCAGTATTTT
TRBV6-4	NA	TRBJ2-3	TRBD1	CASSDSHEGQNTDTQYF	TGTGCCAGCAGTGACTCTCATGAGGGACAGAACACAGATACGCAGTATTTT
TRBV7-6	NA	TRBJ2-3	TRBD1	CASSPRDSVPGGSYTDTQYF	TGTGCCAGCAGCCCGCGGGACAGCGTACCAGGGGGCTCCTACACAGATACGCAGTATTTT
TRBV7-3	NA	TRBJ1-2	NA	CASSLRGDQPPNTF	TGTGCCAGCAGCTTAAGGGGGGATCAACCCCCAAACACCTTC